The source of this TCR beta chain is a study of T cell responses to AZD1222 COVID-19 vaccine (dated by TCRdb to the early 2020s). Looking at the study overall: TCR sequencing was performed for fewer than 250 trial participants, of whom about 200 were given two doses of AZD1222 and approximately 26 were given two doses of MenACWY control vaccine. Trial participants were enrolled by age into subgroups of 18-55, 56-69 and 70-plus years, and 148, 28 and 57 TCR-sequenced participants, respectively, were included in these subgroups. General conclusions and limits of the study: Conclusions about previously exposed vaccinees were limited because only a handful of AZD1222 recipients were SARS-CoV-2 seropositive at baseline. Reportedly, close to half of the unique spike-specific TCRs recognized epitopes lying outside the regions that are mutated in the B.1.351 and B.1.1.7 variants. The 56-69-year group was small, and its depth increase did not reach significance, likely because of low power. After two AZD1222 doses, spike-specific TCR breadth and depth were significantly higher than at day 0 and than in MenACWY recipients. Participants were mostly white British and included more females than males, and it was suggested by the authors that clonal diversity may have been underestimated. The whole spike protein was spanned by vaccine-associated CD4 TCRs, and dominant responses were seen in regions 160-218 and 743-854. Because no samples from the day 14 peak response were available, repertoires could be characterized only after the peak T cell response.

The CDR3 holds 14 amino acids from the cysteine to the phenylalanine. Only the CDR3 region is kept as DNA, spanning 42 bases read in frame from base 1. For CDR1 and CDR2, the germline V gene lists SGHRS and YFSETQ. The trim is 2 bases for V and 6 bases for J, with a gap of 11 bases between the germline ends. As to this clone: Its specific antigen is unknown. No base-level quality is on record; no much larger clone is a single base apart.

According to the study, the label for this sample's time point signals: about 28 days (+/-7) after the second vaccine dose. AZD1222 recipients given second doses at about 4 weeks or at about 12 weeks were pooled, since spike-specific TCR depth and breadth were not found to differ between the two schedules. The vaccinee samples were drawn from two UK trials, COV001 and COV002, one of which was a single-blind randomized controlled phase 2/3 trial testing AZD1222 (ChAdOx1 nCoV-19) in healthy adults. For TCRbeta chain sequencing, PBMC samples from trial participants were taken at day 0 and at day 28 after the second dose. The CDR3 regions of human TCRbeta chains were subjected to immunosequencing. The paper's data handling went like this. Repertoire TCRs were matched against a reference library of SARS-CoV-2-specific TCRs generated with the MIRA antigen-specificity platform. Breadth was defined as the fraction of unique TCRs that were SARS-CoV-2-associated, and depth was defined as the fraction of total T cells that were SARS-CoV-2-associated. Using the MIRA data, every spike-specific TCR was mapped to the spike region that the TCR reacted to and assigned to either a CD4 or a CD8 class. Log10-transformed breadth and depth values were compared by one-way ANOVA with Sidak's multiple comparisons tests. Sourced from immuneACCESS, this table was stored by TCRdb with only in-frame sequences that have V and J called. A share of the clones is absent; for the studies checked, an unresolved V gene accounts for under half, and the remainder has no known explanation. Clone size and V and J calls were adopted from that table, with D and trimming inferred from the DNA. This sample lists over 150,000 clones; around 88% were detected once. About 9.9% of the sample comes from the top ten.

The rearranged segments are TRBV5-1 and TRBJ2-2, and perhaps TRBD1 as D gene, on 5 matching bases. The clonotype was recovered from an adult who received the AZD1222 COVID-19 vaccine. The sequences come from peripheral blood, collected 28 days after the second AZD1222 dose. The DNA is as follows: TGCGCCAGCAGCTTCCAGGGCGCGGCCGGGGAGCTGTTTTTT. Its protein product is CASSFQGAAGELFF.